This paragraph reports one T cell receptor (beta chain). The sample originates from a study of blood T cell repertoires in COVID-19. Overall study: The United States, Italy and Spain supplied acute and convalescent COVID-19 samples. PBMCs, B-cell-depleted T cells, or T cells provided the cDNA or gDNA that made up the material.

Methods used by the authors: Estimation of nucleated cell counts was performed using reference gene primer amplification. Clones were sequenced by immunoSEQ multiplex PCR, and TCRdb holds only the in-frame ones, with some missing. D and trimming come from the DNA, and the V and J calls and clone size come from that table. The sample shows hundreds of thousands of clones, around 88% of them seen only once. The trim removed 4 bases at V and 2 bases at J, leaving 10 bases unmatched. Germline loops: CDR1 MNHNS, CDR2 SASEGT. CDR3 size: 16 residues. The receptor was isolated from a man of 80 years or more with acute or convalescent COVID-19. The V and J genes are TRBV6-1 and TRBJ2-5; 7 positions agree with TRBD1. Specimen: peripheral blood. In nucleotides, the CDR3 is TGTGCCAGCAGTGCGCTGACAGGGACCAAACAAGAGACCCAGTACTTC. It translates to CASSALTGTKQETQYF.